A selection of T cell receptor beta chains follows, all from one sample in a study of tumor-infiltrating lymphocytes in primary liver carcinoma. In TCRdb, the multiplex PCR reads were re-called with MiXCR into one record per CDR3 protein. Of approximately 190,000 distinct CDR3 sequences in the sample, around four fifths were seen once. Sequenced material: tumor tissue from primary liver carcinoma. Source of these receptors: a man aged 35 to 55 with primary liver carcinoma and hepatitis B virus infection. Each CDR3 is given with its conserved first and last residue. A D gene is named only where the DNA matches it firmly. Part of the rows lack a size; the others show once, few, many or a class for expanded clones.

TRBV11-1,TRBJ2-5,TRBD2,.,CASSFPRTSGSWAETQYF,TGTGCCAGTAGCTTTCCCAGGACTAGCGGGAGTTGGGCAGAGACCCAGTACTTC
TRBV11-2,TRBJ1-2,.,.,CASSRSAGLIPAYTF,TGTGCCAGCAGCAGGTCGGCAGGGTTGATCCCTGCCTATACCTTC
TRBV5-4,TRBJ2-7,.,.,CASSLVPAGGREQYF,TGTGCCAGCAGCTTGGTACCGGCCGGGGGTAGGGAGCAGTACTTC
TRBV11-2,TRBJ2-1,.,.,CTSSFTGLNVQFF,TGTACCAGCAGCTTCACAGGGCTCAATGTGCAGTTCTTC
TRBV30,TRBJ2-7,.,.,CAFERARMGEQYF,TGTGCCTTTGAACGGGCCAGGATGGGAGAGCAGTACTTC
TRBV6-2/TRBV6-3,TRBJ2-1,.,.,CASSPPGHGSYDEQFF,TGTGCCAGCAGTCCGCCGGGACATGGCTCCTACGATGAGCAGTTCTTC
TRBV6-2/TRBV6-3,TRBJ1-5,.,.,CASSYRAERPQHF,TGTGCCAGTAGTTACCGGGCCGAGCGGCCCCAGCATTTT
TRBV12-3/TRBV12-4,TRBJ2-2,.,.,CASSFSTEGLANTGELFF,TGCGCCAGCAGCTTCTCCACGGAGGGCTTAGCGAACACCGGGGAGCTGTTTTTT
TRBV7-9,TRBJ2-1,.,.,CASNLEGSRSEQFF,TGTGCTAGCAACTTAGAAGGTAGTCGGTCTGAGCAGTTCTTC
TRBV29-1,TRBJ2-2,.,.,CIVVTAVAYTGELFF,TGCATCGTTGTCACGGCGGTAGCGTACACCGGGGAGCTGTTTTTT
TRBV4-1,TRBJ2-5,.,.,CASTKQETQEAQYF,TGCGCCAGCACGAAACAGGAGACTCAAGAGGCCCAGTACTTC
TRBV6-2/TRBV6-3,TRBJ2-7,.,.,CASSFDSPYEQYF,TGTGCCAGCAGTTTCGACAGCCCCTACGAACAGTATTTC
TRBV29-1,TRBJ1-1,.,once,CRVEELEFGEAFF,TGCAGGGTTGAAGAACTGGAGTTCGGTGAAGCTTTCTTT
TRBV6-2/TRBV6-3,TRBJ2-3,.,.,CASSSALVNTQFF,TGTGCCAGTAGTTCGGCACTAGTGAATACGCAGTTTTTT
TRBV14,TRBJ1-2,.,.,CASSQGRHISGYTF,TGCGCCAGCAGCCAAGGGAGGCACATCTCTGGCTACACCTTC
TRBV2,TRBJ2-1,.,.,CASSWISSYNEQFF,TGTGCCAGTAGTTGGATTAGCTCCTACAATGAGCAGTTCTTC
TRBV29-1,TRBJ2-2,.,once,CSVMGYTGELFF,TGCAGCGTTATGGGTTACACTGGGGAGCTGTTTTTT
TRBV10-2,TRBJ2-3,.,.,CASRHSDTQFF,TGCGCCAGCAGACACTCAGATACGCAGTTTTTT
TRBV5-4,TRBJ1-6,.,.,CVSSTAAGSRASPLHF,TGTGTCAGTAGCACCGCAGCGGGGTCGAGGGCTTCACCCCTCCACTTT
TRBV12-3/TRBV12-4,TRBJ2-5,.,.,CASTSGETGGPETQYF,TGTGCCAGCACTTCCGGCGAGACTGGGGGTCCAGAGACCCAGTACTTC
TRBV7-8,TRBJ2-5,.,once,CASSITGYRETQYF,TGTGCCAGCAGCATCACAGGGTACAGAGAGACCCAGTACTTC
TRBV11-1,TRBJ2-3,.,.,CASSSGGSSVGARADTRFF,TGTGCCAGCAGCTCTGGGGGAAGCTCTGTTGGAGCCCGCGCAGATACGCGGTTTTTT
TRBV6-5,TRBJ2-1,.,.,CASSYGAGAFNVQFF,TGTGCCAGCAGTTACGGGGCAGGGGCGTTCAATGTGCAGTTCTTC
TRBV25-1,TRBJ2-5,TRBD1,.,CASSVWTGQETQYF,TGTGCCAGCAGTGTTTGGACAGGACAAGAGACCCAGTACTTC
TRBV29-1,TRBJ1-2,.,once,CSVEAEEGVDAYTF,TGCAGCGTTGAAGCTGAAGAAGGAGTGGATGCCTACACCTTC
TRBV9,TRBJ2-7,.,.,CASSVGWDWTHEQYF,TGTGCCAGCAGCGTAGGGTGGGACTGGACCCACGAGCAGTACTTC
TRBV7-9,TRBJ2-3,TRBD2,once,CASSLTSGESTDTQYF,TGTGCCAGCAGCCTGACTAGCGGGGAATCCACAGATACGCAGTATTTT
TRBV6-1,TRBJ2-1,.,.,CASSEGSYNEQFF,TGTGCCAGTAGTGAAGGCTCCTACAATGAGCAGTTCTTC
TRBV6-6,TRBJ1-1,.,.,CAGSGTGVRTESFF,TGTGCCGGCAGTGGGACGGGGGTAAGGACTGAATCTTTCTTT
TRBV12-3/TRBV12-4,TRBJ1-4,.,.,CASFTDLDPKLEKLFF,TGTGCCAGCTTCACCGACCTGGATCCGAAGCTGGAAAAACTGTTTTTT
TRBV6-5,TRBJ2-3,.,.,CASCEWDMHYF,TGTGCCAGTTGTGAATGGGATATGCATTATTTT
TRBV4-2,TRBJ2-1,TRBD2,.,CAISQRGLYDEQFF,TGTGCCATCAGCCAGCGGGGACTGTACGATGAGCAGTTCTTC